Sequencing of this T cell receptor (beta chain) was carried out in a study of T-cell memory formation after mild COVID-19. Findings and caveats of the study: Mostly located in CM and EM were contracting CD4+ clones, with contracting CD8+ clones located in EMRA.

TCRdb itself ran the 5' RACE reads through MiXCR, one entry per CDR3 protein. This table has some 210,000 distinct CDR3 sequences, approximately 20% appearing once. This clonotype was detected a few times. Its antigen is not identified. Sequencing was performed on PBMCs or a T cell subset sorted from them (not recorded which). This sequence originates from an adult woman who had mild COVID-19 (a few samples of this study predate the infection). Cell type and time point are not known.

CDR3 region: CASSHGALRGQPQHF. Here the CDR3 DNA reads TGTGCCAGCTCTCACGGGGCCCTAAGGGGGCAGCCCCAGCATTTT. The chain combines TRBV12-3 or TRBV12-4 with TRBJ1-5, with D perhaps matching TRBD1 (6 bases). The CDR3 runs 15 residues. V shed 8 bases and J shed 7 bases, with 21 bases lying between them.